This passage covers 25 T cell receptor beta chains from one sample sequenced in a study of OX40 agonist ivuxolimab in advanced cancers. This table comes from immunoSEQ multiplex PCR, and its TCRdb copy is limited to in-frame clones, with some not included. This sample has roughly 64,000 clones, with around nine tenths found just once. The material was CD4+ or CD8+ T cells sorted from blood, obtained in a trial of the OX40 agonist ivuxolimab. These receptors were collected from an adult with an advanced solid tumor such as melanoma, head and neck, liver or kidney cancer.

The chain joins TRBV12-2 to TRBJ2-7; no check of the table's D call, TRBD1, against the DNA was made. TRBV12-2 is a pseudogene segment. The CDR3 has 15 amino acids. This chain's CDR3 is CASRFPARGRREQYF. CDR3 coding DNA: TGTGCAAGTCGCTTCCCTGCGAGGGGGCGACGGGAGCAGTACTTC.

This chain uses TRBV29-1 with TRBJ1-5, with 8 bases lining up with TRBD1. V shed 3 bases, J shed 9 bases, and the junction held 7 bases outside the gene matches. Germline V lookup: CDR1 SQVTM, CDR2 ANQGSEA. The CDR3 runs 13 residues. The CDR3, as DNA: TGCAGCGTTGAGGACAGGGAAGGCCGGCCCCAGCATTTT. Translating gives CSVEDREGRPQHF.

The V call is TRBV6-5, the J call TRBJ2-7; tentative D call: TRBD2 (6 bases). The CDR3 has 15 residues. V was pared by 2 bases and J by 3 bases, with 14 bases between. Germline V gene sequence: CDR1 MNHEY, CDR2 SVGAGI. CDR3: CASSYRRGSGYEQYF. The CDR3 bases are TGTGCCAGCAGTTACAGGAGGGGATCCGGCTACGAGCAGTACTTC.

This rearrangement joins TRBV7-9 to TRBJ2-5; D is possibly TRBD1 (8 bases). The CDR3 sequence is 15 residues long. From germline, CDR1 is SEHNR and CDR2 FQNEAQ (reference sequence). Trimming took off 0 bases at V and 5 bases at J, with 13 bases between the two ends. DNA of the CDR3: TGTGCCAGCAGCTTAGCCGGACAGGGAGGGGAGACCCAGTACTTC. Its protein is CASSLAGQGGETQYF.

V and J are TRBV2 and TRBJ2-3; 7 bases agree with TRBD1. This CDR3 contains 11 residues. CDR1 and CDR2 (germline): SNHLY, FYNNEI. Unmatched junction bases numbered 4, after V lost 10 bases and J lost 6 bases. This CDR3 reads CATRQGDTQYF. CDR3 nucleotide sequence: TGTGCCACTCGACAGGGCGATACGCAGTATTTT. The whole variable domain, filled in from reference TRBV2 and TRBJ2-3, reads EPEVTQTPSHQVTQMGQEVILRCVPISNHLYFYWYRQILGQKVEFLVSFYNNEISEKSEIFDDQFSVERPDGSNFTLKIRSTKLEDSAMYFCATRQGDTQYFGPGTRLTVL.

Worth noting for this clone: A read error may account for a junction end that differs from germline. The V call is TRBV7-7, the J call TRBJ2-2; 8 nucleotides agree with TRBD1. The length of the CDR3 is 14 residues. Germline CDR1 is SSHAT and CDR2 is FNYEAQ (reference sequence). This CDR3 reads CASSLGTGAGELFF. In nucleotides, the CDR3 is TGTGCTAGCAGCCTCGGGACAGGAGCCGGGGAGCTGTTTTTT.

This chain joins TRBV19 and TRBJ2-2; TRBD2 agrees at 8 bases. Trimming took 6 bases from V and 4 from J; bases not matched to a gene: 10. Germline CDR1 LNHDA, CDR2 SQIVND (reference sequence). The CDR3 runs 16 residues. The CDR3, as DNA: TGTGCCAGTAGAAAAGCGGGAGTCGTGGGCACCGGGGAGCTGTTTTTT. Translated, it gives CASRKAGVVGTGELFF.

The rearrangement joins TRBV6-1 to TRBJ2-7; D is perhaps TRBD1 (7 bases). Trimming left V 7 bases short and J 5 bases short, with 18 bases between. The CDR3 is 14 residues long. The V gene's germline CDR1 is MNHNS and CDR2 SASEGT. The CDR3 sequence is CASKLAGGRDEQYF. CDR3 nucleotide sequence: TGTGCCAGCAAACTAGCAGGGGGGCGGGACGAGCAGTACTTC.

For the CDR3, the DNA is TGTGCCTGGAAGGAGGGAGGGGCAAACTCTGGAAACACCATATATTTT. It yields the protein CAWKEGGANSGNTIYF. The V call is TRBV30, the J call TRBJ1-3; possible D gene TRBD1, 5 bases. CDR3 length: 16 residues. Germline V CDR1 and CDR2: GTSNPN, SVGIG (reference sequence). The V end was cut by 4 bases, the J end by 0 bases, with 16 bases between.

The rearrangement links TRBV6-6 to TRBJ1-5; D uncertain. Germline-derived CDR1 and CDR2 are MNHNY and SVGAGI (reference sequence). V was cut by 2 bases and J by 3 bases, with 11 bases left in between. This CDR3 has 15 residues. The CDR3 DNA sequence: TGTGCCAGCAGTTACCGTGGCGGGGACAATCAGCCCCAGCATTTT. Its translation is CASSYRGGDNQPQHF.

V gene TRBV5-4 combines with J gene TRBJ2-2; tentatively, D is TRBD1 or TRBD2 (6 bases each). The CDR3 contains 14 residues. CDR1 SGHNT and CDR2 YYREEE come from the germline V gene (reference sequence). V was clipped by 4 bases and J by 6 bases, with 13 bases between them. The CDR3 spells CASSKEGVPGELFF. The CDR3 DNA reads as TGTGCCAGCAGCAAGGAGGGGGTACCCGGGGAGCTGTTTTTT.

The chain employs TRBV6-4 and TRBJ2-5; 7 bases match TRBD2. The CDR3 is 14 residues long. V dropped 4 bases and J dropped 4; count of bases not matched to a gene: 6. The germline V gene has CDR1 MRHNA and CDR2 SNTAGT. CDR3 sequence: CASSAGTTLETQYF. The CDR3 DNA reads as TGTGCCAGCAGTGCCGGGACTACCCTAGAGACCCAGTACTTC.

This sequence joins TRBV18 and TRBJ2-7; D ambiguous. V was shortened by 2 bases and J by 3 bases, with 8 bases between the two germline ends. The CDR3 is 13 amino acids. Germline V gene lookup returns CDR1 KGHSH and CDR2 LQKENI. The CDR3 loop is CASSPGEGYEQYF. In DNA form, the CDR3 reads TGTGCCAGCTCACCAGGGGAAGGCTACGAGCAGTACTTC.

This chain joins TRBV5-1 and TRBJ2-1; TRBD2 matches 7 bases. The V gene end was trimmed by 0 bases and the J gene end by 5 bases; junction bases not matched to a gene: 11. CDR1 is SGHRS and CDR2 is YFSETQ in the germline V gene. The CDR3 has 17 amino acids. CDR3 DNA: TGCGCCAGCAGCTTGGGGTCCGGGACTACTTTGAACAATGAGCAGTTCTTC. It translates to CASSLGSGTTLNNEQFF.

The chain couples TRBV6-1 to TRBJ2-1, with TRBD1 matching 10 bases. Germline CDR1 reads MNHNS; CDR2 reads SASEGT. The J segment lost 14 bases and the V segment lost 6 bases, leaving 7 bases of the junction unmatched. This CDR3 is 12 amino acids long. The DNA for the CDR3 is TGTGCCAGCAGAATAACCGGGACAGGGGAGTTCTTC. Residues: CASRITGTGEFF.

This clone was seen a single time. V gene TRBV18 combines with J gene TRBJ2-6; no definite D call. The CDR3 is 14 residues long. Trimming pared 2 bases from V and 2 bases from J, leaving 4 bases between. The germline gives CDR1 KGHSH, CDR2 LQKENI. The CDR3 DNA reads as TGTGCCAGCTCACCAGGGGCTGGGGCCAACGTCCTGACTTTC. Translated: CASSPGAGANVLTF.

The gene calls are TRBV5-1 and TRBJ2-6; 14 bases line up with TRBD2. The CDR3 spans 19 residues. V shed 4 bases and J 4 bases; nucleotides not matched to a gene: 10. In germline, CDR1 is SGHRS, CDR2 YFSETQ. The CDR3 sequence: CASSPRGLAGAGGANVLTF. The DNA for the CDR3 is TGCGCCAGCAGCCCCCGGGGACTAGCGGGAGCAGGAGGGGCCAACGTCCTGACTTTC.

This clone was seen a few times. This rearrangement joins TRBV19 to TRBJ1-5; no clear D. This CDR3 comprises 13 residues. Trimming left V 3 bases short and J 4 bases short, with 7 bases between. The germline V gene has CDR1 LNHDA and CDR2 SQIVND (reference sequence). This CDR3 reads CASSIVENQPQHF. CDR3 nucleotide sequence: TGTGCCAGTAGTATCGTGGAGAATCAGCCCCAGCATTTT.

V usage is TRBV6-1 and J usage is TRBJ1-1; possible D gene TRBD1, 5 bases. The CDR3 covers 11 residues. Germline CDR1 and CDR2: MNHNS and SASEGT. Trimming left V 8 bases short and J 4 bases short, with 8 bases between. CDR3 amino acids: CASQGLTEAFF. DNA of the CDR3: TGTGCCAGCCAGGGTCTCACTGAAGCTTTCTTT.

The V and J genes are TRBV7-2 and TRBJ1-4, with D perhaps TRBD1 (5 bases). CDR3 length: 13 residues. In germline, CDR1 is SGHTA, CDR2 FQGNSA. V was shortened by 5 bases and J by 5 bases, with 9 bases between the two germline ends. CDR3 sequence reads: CASSPRENEKLFF. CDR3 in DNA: TGTGCCAGCAGCCCCAGGGAGAATGAAAAACTGTTTTTT.

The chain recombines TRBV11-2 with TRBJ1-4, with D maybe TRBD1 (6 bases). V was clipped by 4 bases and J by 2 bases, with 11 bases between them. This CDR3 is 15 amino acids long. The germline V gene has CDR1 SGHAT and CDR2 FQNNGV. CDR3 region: CASSSQQGTNEKLFF. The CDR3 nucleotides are TGTGCCAGCAGCTCACAACAGGGTACTAATGAAAAACTGTTTTTT. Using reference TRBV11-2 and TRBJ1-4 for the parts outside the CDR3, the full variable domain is EAGVAQSPRYKIIEKRQSVAFWCNPISGHATLYWYQQILGQGPKLLIQFQNNGVVDDSQLPKDRFSAERLKGVDSTLKIQPAKLEDSAVYLCASSSQQGTNEKLFFGSGTQLSVL.

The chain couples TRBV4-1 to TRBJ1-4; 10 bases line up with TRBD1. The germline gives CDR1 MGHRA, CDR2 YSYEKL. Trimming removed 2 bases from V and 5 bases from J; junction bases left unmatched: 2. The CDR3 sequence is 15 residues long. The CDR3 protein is CASSQTGQGNEKLFF. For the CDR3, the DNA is TGCGCCAGCAGCCAAACGGGACAGGGGAATGAAAAACTGTTTTTT.

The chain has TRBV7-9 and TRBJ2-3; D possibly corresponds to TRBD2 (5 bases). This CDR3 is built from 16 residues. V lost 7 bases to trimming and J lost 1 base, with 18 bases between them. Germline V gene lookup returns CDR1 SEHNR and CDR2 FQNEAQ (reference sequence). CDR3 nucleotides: TGTGCCAGCACCCCCGCGGGTGGTGTAGGCACAGATACGCAGTATTTT. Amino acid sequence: CASTPAGGVGTDTQYF.

CDR3 coding DNA: TGTGCCAGCAGCACTCCCGGGATTGGAAACACCATATATTTT. Amino acids: CASSTPGIGNTIYF. V and J are TRBV5-8 and TRBJ1-3; D call uncertain. Germline V gives CDR1 SGHTS, CDR2 YDEGEE. The CDR3 has 14 amino acids. V dropped 4 bases and J dropped 3 bases, with 11 bases sitting between them.

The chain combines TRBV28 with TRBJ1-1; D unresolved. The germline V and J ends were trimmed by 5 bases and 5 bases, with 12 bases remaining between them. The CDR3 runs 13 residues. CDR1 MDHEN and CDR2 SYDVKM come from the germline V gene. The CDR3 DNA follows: TGTGCCAGCAGTCCGCCCGAGATGACTGAAGCTTTCTTT. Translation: CASSPPEMTEAFF.